The 16 T cell receptor beta chains below were found in one sample sequenced in a study of T cell repertoires in cytomegalovirus infection. MiXCR, run by TCRdb on the reads, gives a single entry per CDR3 protein. The table lists about 770,000 distinct CDR3 sequences, 25% to 35% of them singletons, with around 13% in the top ten. The antigens of these receptors remain unknown. This specimen was cultured CD8+ T cells from PBMCs, taken from culture after CMV antigen stimulation. The receptors shown here come from a human donor in good health (CMV status not recorded). Some clones in this sample may be carry-over from other donors' samples.

Worth noting for this clonotype: A much larger clonotype is one base distant, so this may be a read error. The rearrangement uses TRBV7-6 and TRBJ2-7; D is unresolved. The CDR3 spans 13 residues. Germline loops: CDR1 SGHVS, CDR2 FNYEAQ. The DNA for the CDR3 is TGTGCTAGCAGCTTAAGTATGGGTGGCGAGCAGTGCTTC. It yields the protein CASSLSMGGEQCF.

The chain couples TRBV6-6 to TRBJ2-3, with a weak D call TRBD1 (5 bases). The CDR3 extends over 13 amino acids. In germline, CDR1 is MNHNY, CDR2 SVGAGI (reference sequence). Deletions cut 4 bases from V and 2 bases from J, with 7 bases between. CDR3 DNA: TGTGCCAGCAGTTCAGGGTACACAGATACGCAGTATTTT. Its protein product is CASSSGYTDTQYF.

This rearrangement joins TRBV20-1 to TRBJ1-2, with 7 nucleotides matching TRBD1. V lost 3 bases and J lost 5; bases outside the gene matches: 6. The CDR3 is 13 residues long. CDR1 DFQATT and CDR2 SNEGSKA come from the germline V gene (reference sequence). In DNA, the CDR3 is TGCAGTGCTAGGTCGGGGACAGAATATGGCTACACCTTC. It is translated as CSARSGTEYGYTF.

Only a few counts were recorded for this clonotype. This rearrangement joins TRBV5-6 to TRBJ1-1; 7 nucleotides align to TRBD1. The germline gives CDR1 SGHDT, CDR2 YYEEEE. V lost 4 bases and J lost 7; bases outside the gene matches: 7. The CDR3 is 13 residues long. DNA for the CDR3: TGTGCCAGCAGCGCAGGGGGAGGTATTGAAGCTTTCTTT. This sequence encodes CASSAGGGIEAFF.

There are a few counts of this clonotype. The chain joins TRBV12-5 to TRBJ1-1, with D possibly being TRBD1 (6 bases). This CDR3 is built from 14 residues. Trimming cost V 6 bases and J 6 bases, with 17 bases left between them. From germline, CDR1 is LGHNT and CDR2 FRNRAP. The CDR3 sequence is CASGRETGPPEAFF. CDR3 in DNA: TGTGCTAGTGGCCGAGAAACAGGGCCGCCTGAAGCTTTCTTT.

In its sample, this clonotype was seen a few times. This chain connects TRBV12-3 or TRBV12-4 to TRBJ2-5, with D perhaps matching TRBD1 (5 bases). This CDR3 contains 14 residues. V was trimmed by 4 bases and J by 3 bases, leaving 12 bases between them. The CDR3 nucleotides read TGTGCCAGCAGTTCTCCGGACAATAAAGAGACCCAGTACTTC. It translates to CASSSPDNKETQYF.

This clonotype was recorded a few times. The chain recombines TRBV7-9 with TRBJ1-6, with no clear D. Trimming stripped 0 bases from V and 7 bases from J, with 16 bases between. Germline-derived CDR1 and CDR2 are SEHNR and FQNEAQ (reference sequence). This CDR3 is 17 amino acids long. CDR3 in amino acids: CASSLAGPVVGNSPLHF. The CDR3 DNA is TGTGCCAGCAGCTTAGCCGGGCCCGTGGTGGGGAATTCACCCCTCCACTTT.

The chain recombines TRBV10-3 with TRBJ2-5; 12 bases are shared with TRBD2. There are 16 residues in the CDR3. CDR1 and CDR2 (germline): ENHRY, SYGVKD. J was trimmed by 1 base and V by 8 bases; bases with no gene match: 8. CDR3 coding DNA: TGTGCCATCGGATCGGGACTAGCGGGCCCCCAAGAGACCCAGTACTTC. Translating gives CAIGSGLAGPQETQYF.

In this sample, this clonotype turned up many times. The chain employs TRBV7-8 and TRBJ2-3, with 7 bases identical to TRBD1. The V segment lost 1 base and the J segment 3 bases; nucleotides outside the gene matches: 4. This CDR3 has 15 amino acids. Germline CDR1 and CDR2: SGHVS and FQNEAQ. The CDR3 spells CASSLEKGATDTQYF. The CDR3 coding sequence is TGTGCCAGCAGCTTAGAGAAGGGGGCAACAGATACGCAGTATTTT.

In its sample, this clonotype was seen many times. The chain carries TRBV7-6 and TRBJ2-7; 9 bases map to TRBD2. CDR3 length: 14 residues. Germline V lookup: CDR1 SGHVS, CDR2 FNYEAQ. The V gene end was trimmed by 0 bases and the J gene end by 5 bases; junction bases not matched to a gene: 2. The CDR3 sequence: CASSLASGGHEQYF. The CDR3 bases are TGTGCCAGCAGCTTAGCTAGCGGGGGACACGAGCAGTACTTC.

This clonotype was detected only once. The gene calls are TRBV27 and TRBJ2-1; D may be TRBD1 or TRBD2 (5 bases each). The CDR3 contains 15 residues. Germline V gene sequence: CDR1 MNHEY, CDR2 SMNVEV (reference sequence). The ends were cut back, 3 bases at V and 5 bases at J, with 14 bases in the middle. The DNA of the CDR3 is TGTGCCAGCAGTTTGGGGACCGGCGAGGACAATGAGCAGTTCTTC. It encodes CASSLGTGEDNEQFF.

This clonotype has more than one count but fewer than ten. The rearrangement uses TRBV15 and TRBJ2-7; 8 positions match TRBD1. V gave up 6 bases and J gave up 6 bases; unmatched junction bases: 4. Germline lookup yields CDR1 LNHNV and CDR2 YYDKDF (reference sequence). This CDR3 has 12 residues. CDR3 sequence: CATSRRGREQYV. CDR3 nucleotides: TGTGCCACCAGTCGCAGGGGGCGCGAGCAGTACGTC.

The chain joins TRBV7-9 to TRBJ1-1, with 7 bases lining up with TRBD1. V shed 5 bases and J 1 base; nucleotides not matched to a gene: 7. The CDR3 has 15 residues. Germline V gene sequence: CDR1 SEHNR, CDR2 FQNEAQ (reference sequence). This chain's CDR3 is CASSRRQGENTEAFF. The DNA for the CDR3 is TGTGCCAGCAGCCGTCGACAGGGAGAGAACACTGAAGCTTTCTTT. The full variable domain, completed using reference TRBV7-9 and TRBJ1-1, is DTGVSQNPRHKITKRGQNVTFRCDPISEHNRLYWYRQTLGQGPEFLTYFQNEAQLEKSRLLSDRFSAERPKGSFSTLEIQRTEQGDSAMYLCASSRRQGENTEAFFGQGTRLTVV.

The V and J genes are TRBV5-4 and TRBJ1-2, with 9 bases identical to TRBD1. V lost 7 bases and J lost 10; bases outside the gene matches: 14. Germline loops: CDR1 SGHNT, CDR2 YYREEE (reference sequence). The CDR3 loop spans 14 amino acids. The CDR3 region is CASLLPGQGIAYTF. CDR3 nucleotide sequence: TGTGCCAGCCTCCTACCGGGACAGGGAATCGCCTACACCTTC.

The CDR3 bases are TGTGCCAGCAGCATAGGACAGGGGGCGGGTGGCTACACCTTC. Translating it yields CASSIGQGAGGYTF. V gene TRBV7-9 combines with J gene TRBJ1-2; 11 nucleotides match TRBD1. This CDR3 region has 14 residues. The germline gives CDR1 SEHNR, CDR2 FQNEAQ (reference sequence). V gave up 5 bases and J gave up 7 bases; unmatched junction bases: 6.

The chain couples TRBV27 to TRBJ1-6; D gene ambiguous. The length of the CDR3 is 13 residues. V was trimmed by 3 bases and J by 10 bases, leaving 10 bases between them. Germline V gene sequence: CDR1 MNHEY, CDR2 SMNVEV (reference sequence). The DNA for the CDR3 is TGTGCCAGCAGTTTGGGATACTCCTCACCCCTCCACTTT. Its protein product is CASSLGYSSPLHF.